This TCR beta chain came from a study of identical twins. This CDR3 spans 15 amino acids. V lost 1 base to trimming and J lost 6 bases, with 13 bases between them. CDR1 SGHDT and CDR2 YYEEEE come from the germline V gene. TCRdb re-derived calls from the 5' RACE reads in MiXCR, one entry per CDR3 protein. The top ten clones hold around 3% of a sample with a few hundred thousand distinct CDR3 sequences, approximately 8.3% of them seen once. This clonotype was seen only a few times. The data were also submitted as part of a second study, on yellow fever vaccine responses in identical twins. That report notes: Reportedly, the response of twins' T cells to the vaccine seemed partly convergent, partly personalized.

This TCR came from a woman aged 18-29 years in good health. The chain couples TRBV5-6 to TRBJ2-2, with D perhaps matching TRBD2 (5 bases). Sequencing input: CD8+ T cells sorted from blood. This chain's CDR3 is CASSLLPQAAGELFF. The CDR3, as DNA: TGTGCCAGCAGCTTGTTGCCTCAAGCGGCCGGGGAGCTGTTTTTT.